These T cell receptor beta chains were read from a single sample in a study of control samples from healthy donors and cancer patients. Generated by immunoSEQ multiplex PCR, the TCRdb table keeps only in-frame clones and is missing some. Among 120,000 or so clones listed, approximately 92% were seen once. Sequencing input: PBMCs. The receptor source for this set is an older man with head and neck cancer. Each CDR3 is given with its conserved first and last residue. A row's size may be missing; if present it is once, few, many or a size class.

>TRBJ1-3|NA|TRBV10-1
CASVDRALGFLYCLSGNTIYF
>TRBJ1-2|NA|TRBV21-1
CATHQGGYTF
>TRBJ2-7|NA|TRBV5-1
CASSQGGTGEYEQYF
>TRBJ1-2|NA|TRBV27
CASRPGPPTNYGYTF
>TRBJ2-1|NA|TRBV6-4
CASSDSGGAYNEQFF
>TRBJ2-7|NA|TRBV11-2
CASSLLAGASYEQYF
>TRBJ2-7|NA|TRBV14
CASSHRTGGSRSSYEQYF
>TRBJ1-5|NA|TRBV2
CASHLGGNNQPQHF
>TRBJ1-1|NA|TRBV7-9
CASSSLTVAFF
>TRBJ2-7|NA|TRBV13
CASSLPSGGAYEQYF
>TRBJ2-3|NA|TRBV9
CASSPTGISTDTQYF
>TRBJ2-3|NA|TRBV5-8
CASSRSGGGIDTQYF
>TRBJ1-5|NA|TRBV4-3
CASSQEVGRRNQPQHF
>TRBJ1-5|NA|TRBV27
CASRPLAGRGLNQPQHF
>TRBJ1-2|NA|TRBV21-1
CASRGTGFYGYTF
>TRBJ2-7|NA|TRBV5-3
CARSQGRRGASYEQYF
>TRBJ1-6|once|TRBV18
CASSRGPPLNSPLHF
>TRBJ2-1|once|TRBV10-3
CAIRESRGSSYNEQFF
>TRBJ2-7|NA|TRBV18
CASSTDTYEQYF
>TRBJ1-1|NA|TRBV9
CASSVAQGTEAFF
>TRBJ1-1|NA|TRBV9
CASGRDLGVQTEAFF
>TRBJ2-1|NA|TRBV10-3
CAISESAVRGPRFGEQFF
>TRBJ2-4|NA|TRBV4-3
CASSQASGYSWGNIQYF
>TRBJ1-2|NA|TRBV3-1/TRBV3-2
CASIPTGCEDGYTF
>TRBJ1-1|once|TRBV27
CASSLMGQNTEAFF
>TRBJ1-1|NA|TRBV6-5
CASSGTRGWDTEAFF
>TRBJ2-7|NA|TRBV10-3
CAISADRGRSYEQYF
>TRBJ2-3|NA|TRBV6-2/TRBV6-3
CASSFWAGGTDTQYF
>TRBJ1-1|NA|TRBV5-4
CASSLQGGNTEAFF
>TRBJ2-5|NA|TRBV6-6
CASSRSPLAGGLGGSQETQYF
>TRBJ2-1|NA|TRBV20-1
CSASARGKYNEQFF
>TRBJ1-5|NA|TRBV6-5
CASSWTGDQPQHF
>TRBJ2-2|NA|TRBV12-3/TRBV12-4
CAGAGGSRELFF
>TRBJ2-1|NA|TRBV7-2
CASSRDKGSDEQFF
>TRBJ1-5|NA|TRBV15
CATSRFNQPQHF
>TRBJ2-3|few|TRBV7-9
CASSLVQDHTDTQYF
>TRBJ1-2|NA|TRBV2
CASRPGTGGGNYGYTF
>TRBJ2-5|NA|TRBV6-5
CASSYRTGGETQYF
>TRBJ2-2|NA|TRBV14
CASSYGLAGVYSGELFF
>TRBJ1-1|NA|TRBV29-1
CSVLHPREEAFF
>TRBJ2-7|NA|TRBV5-1
CATAGGQGPSHEQYF
>TRBJ2-3|NA|TRBV6-1
CASSERPTSTDTQYF
>TRBJ2-1|NA|TRBV28
CASSLLKYNEQFF
>TRBJ1-5|NA|TRBV4-1
CASSQGVDRANQPQHF
>TRBJ2-2|once|TRBV7-2
CASSLSRPAGELFF
>TRBJ2-1|NA|TRBV5-1
CASTIAASYNEQFF
>TRBJ1-1|NA|TRBV6-5
CASSKLGTRGTEAFF
>TRBJ1-1|NA|TRBV5-1
CASSFNEGGTEAFF
>TRBJ2-4|NA|TRBV21-1
CASSKALTLAKNIQYF
>TRBJ1-3|NA|TRBV27
CASSKLPLGFFSGNTIYF
>TRBJ2-3|NA|TRBV19
CASSIVGLAGGPDTQYF